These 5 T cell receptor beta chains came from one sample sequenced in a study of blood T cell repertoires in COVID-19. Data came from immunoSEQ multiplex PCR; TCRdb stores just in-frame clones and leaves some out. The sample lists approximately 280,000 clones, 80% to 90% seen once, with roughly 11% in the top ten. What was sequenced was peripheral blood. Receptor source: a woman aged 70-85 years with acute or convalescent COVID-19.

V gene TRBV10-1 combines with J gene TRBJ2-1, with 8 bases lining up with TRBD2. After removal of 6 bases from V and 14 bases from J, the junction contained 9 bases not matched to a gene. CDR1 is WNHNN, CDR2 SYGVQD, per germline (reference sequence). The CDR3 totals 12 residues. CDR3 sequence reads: CASSPGGGDKFF. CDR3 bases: TGCGCCAGCAGCCCCGGGGGGGGCGACAAGTTCTTC.

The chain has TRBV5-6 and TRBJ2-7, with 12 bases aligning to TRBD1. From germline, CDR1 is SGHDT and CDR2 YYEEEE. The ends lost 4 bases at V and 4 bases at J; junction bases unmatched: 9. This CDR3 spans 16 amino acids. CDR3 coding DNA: TGTGCCAGCAGCCTGGGACAGGGGGCCTCCTCTTACGAGCAGTACTTC. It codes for CASSLGQGASSYEQYF.

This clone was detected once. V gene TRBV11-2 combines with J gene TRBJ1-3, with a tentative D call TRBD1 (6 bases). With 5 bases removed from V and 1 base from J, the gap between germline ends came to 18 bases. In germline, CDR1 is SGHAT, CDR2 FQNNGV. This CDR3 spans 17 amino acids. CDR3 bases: TGTGCCAGCAGCCACCCGTGGCAGGGGAATTCTGGAAACACCATATATTTT. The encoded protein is CASSHPWQGNSGNTIYF.

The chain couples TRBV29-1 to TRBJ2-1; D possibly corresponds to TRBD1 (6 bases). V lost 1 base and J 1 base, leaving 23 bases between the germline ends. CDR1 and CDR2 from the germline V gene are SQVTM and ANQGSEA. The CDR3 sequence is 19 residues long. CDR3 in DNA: TGCAGCGTTGAAGCCCCCGGGACACCAACCCTACGTTCCTACAATGAGCAGTTCTTC. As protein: CSVEAPGTPTLRSYNEQFF.

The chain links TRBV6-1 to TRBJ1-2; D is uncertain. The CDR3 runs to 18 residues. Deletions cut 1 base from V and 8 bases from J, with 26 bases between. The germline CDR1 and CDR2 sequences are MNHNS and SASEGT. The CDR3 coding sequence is TGTGCCAGCAGTGAAGAAGGCCAGCCCCAGTGGGAGAAAGACGGCTACACCTTC. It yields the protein CASSEEGQPQWEKDGYTF.